The rows below give T cell receptor beta chains drawn from one sample of a study of blood T cell repertoires in COVID-19. Data came from immunoSEQ multiplex PCR; TCRdb stores just in-frame clones and leaves some out. Found here are some 59,000 clones, about 80% of them singletons; the top ten hold about a fifth. Sample: peripheral blood. Receptors were obtained from a man at least 80 years old with active or convalescent COVID-19. The CDR3 runs from the conserved cysteine through the conserved F or W. Fields, in order: clone size, V gene, D gene, J gene, CDR3 protein, CDR3 DNA. A D gene is named only where the DNA matches it firmly. Where a row states a size, it is once, few, many or the class of an expanded clone; other rows omit it.

>.|TRBV3-1/TRBV3-2|TRBD1|TRBJ2-1
CASTPGTGGSEQFF
TGTGCCAGCACCCCCGGGACAGGGGGTAGTGAGCAGTTCTTC
>.|TRBV6-1|.|TRBJ1-5
CASSDLWGGNQPQHF
TGTGCCAGCAGTGACCTTTGGGGCGGTAATCAGCCCCAGCATTTT
>many|TRBV28|TRBD2|TRBJ2-1
CASSRLAGVRGNEQFF
TGTGCCAGCAGTCGACTAGCGGGAGTCCGTGGCAATGAGCAGTTCTTC
>once|TRBV9|.|TRBJ2-1
CASSVGILGQGNSYNEQFF
TGTGCCAGCAGCGTAGGGATCTTGGGGCAGGGCAACTCCTACAATGAGCAGTTCTTC
>.|TRBV27|.|TRBJ2-1
CASSLPDAGNEQFF
TGTGCCAGCAGTTTACCGGACGCAGGGAATGAGCAGTTCTTC
>.|TRBV5-6|TRBD2|TRBJ2-7
CASSYLAGGSYEQYF
TGTGCCAGCAGCTATTTAGCGGGAGGGTCCTACGAGCAGTACTTC
>.|TRBV5-1|TRBD1|TRBJ1-1
CASSLGDRAAFF
TGCGCCAGCAGCTTGGGGGACAGGGCGGCTTTCTTT
>.|TRBV7-7|TRBD2|TRBJ2-1
CASSLAGGPGNEQFF
TGTGCTAGCAGCTTAGCGGGAGGGCCCGGGAATGAGCAGTTCTTC
>.|TRBV6-1|TRBD2|TRBJ2-7
CASSDQGTSRYEQYF
TGTGCCAGCAGTGATCAGGGGACTAGTAGGTACGAGCAGTACTTC
>.|TRBV2|TRBD1|TRBJ1-1
CASRTTGGRAFF
TGTGCCAGCAGGACGACAGGGGGCCGGGCTTTCTTT
>.|TRBV6-2/TRBV6-3|.|TRBJ2-1
CASSYGGWNEQFF
TGTGCCAGCAGTTACGGCGGATGGAATGAGCAGTTCTTC
>.|TRBV4-2|.|TRBJ2-5
CASSQGGAAWETQYF
TGTGCCAGCAGCCAAGGCGGGGCAGCGTGGGAGACCCAGTACTTC
>.|TRBV10-1|TRBD2|TRBJ2-5
CASSVGLAVGEETQYF
TGCGCCAGCAGTGTCGGACTAGCGGTCGGGGAAGAGACCCAGTACTTC
>.|TRBV30|.|TRBJ2-5
CAWSASWEETQYF
TGTGCCTGGAGTGCCTCGTGGGAGGAGACCCAGTACTTC
>.|TRBV28|TRBD2|TRBJ2-1
CASRISGGASGEQFF
TGTGCCAGCAGAATTAGCGGGGGGGCCTCGGGTGAGCAGTTCTTC
>.|TRBV6-4|TRBD1|TRBJ2-3
CASSVRGQRTDTQYF
TGTGCCAGCAGTGTTAGGGGGCAAAGGACAGATACGCAGTATTTT
>.|TRBV18|.|TRBJ2-2
CASSPTGSTGELFF
TGTGCCAGCTCACCTACGGGGTCCACCGGGGAGCTGTTTTTT
>.|TRBV3-1/TRBV3-2|.|TRBJ2-7
CASSGHAEQYF
TGTGCCAGCAGCGGACATGCCGAGCAGTACTTC
>.|TRBV5-4|.|TRBJ2-5
CASKVGGGQETQYF
TGTGCCAGCAAAGTGGGGGGGGGCCAGGAGACCCAGTACTTC
>.|TRBV2|TRBD2|TRBJ2-3
CASTLAGGSTDTQYF
TGTGCCAGCACCCTAGCGGGGGGGAGCACAGATACGCAGTATTTT
>.|TRBV4-2|.|TRBJ2-3
CASSQDPSTDTQYF
TGTGCCAGCAGCCAAGACCCTAGCACAGATACGCAGTATTTT
>.|TRBV12-3/TRBV12-4|TRBD1|TRBJ2-7
CASSFRDRDEQYF
TGTGCCAGCAGTTTTCGGGACAGGGATGAGCAGTACTTC
>.|TRBV19|.|TRBJ2-7
CASSMQGGEQYF
TGTGCCAGTAGTATGCAGGGAGGCGAGCAGTACTTC
>.|TRBV21-1|.|TRBJ2-7
CASHKGGVAIHEQYF
TGTGCCAGCCATAAGGGGGGGGTAGCAATCCACGAGCAGTACTTC
>.|TRBV7-2|.|TRBJ2-3
CASSLEGWVDTQYF
TGTGCCAGCAGCTTAGAGGGGTGGGTAGATACGCAGTATTTT
>.|TRBV3-1/TRBV3-2|TRBD2|TRBJ2-7
CASSQSSGSRYEQYF
TGTGCCAGCAGCCAATCGAGCGGGAGTCGGTACGAGCAGTACTTC
>.|TRBV11-2|.|TRBJ1-2
CASSLGQLDYTF
TGTGCCAGCAGCCTGGGCCAGTTGGACTACACCTTC
>.|TRBV6-5|.|TRBJ1-6
CASSLQGESPLHF
TGTGCCAGCAGTTTACAGGGAGAATCACCCCTCCACTTT
>.|TRBV7-9|TRBD1|TRBJ1-2
CASSPGTGIDGYTF
TGTGCCAGCAGCCCCGGGACAGGGATTGATGGCTACACCTTC
>.|TRBV9|.|TRBJ1-5
CASSVSGGLNQPQHF
TGTGCCAGCAGCGTATCCGGGGGTCTCAACCAGCCCCAGCATTTT